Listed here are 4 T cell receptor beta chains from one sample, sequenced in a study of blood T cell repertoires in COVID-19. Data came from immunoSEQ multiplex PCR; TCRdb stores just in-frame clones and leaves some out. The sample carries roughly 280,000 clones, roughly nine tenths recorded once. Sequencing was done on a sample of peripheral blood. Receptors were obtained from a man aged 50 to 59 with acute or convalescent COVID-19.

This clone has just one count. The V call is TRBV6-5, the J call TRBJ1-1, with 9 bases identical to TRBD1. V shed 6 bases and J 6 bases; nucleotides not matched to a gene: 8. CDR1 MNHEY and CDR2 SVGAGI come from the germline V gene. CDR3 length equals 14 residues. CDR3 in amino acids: CASSRTGVTAEAFF. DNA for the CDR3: TGTGCCAGCAGCCGGACAGGGGTTACGGCTGAAGCTTTCTTT.

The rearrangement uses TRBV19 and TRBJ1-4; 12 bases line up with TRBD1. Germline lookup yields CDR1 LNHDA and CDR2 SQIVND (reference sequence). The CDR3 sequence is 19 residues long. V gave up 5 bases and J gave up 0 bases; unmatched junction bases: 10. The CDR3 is CASSPKRDRGHATNEKLFF. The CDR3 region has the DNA TGTGCCAGTAGTCCAAAGCGGGACAGGGGGCATGCAACTAATGAAAAACTGTTTTTT. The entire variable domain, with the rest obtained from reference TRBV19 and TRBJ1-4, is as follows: DGGITQSPKYLFRKEGQNVTLSCEQNLNHDAMYWYRQDPGQGLRLIYYSQIVNDFQKGDIAEGYSVSREKKESFPLTVTSAQKNPTAFYLCASSPKRDRGHATNEKLFFGSGTQLSVL.

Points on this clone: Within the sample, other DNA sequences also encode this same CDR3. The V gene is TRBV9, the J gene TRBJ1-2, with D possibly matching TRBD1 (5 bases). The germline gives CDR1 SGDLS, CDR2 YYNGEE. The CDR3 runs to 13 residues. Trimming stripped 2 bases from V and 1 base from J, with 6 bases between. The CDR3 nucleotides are TGTGCCAGCAGCGTTGACAGTAACTATGGCTACACCTTC. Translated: CASSVDSNYGYTF.

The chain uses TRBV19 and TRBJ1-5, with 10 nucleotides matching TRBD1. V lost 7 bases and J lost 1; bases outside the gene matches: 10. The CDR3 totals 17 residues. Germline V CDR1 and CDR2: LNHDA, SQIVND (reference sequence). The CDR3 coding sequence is TGTGCCAGTACCCCAAACAGGGACAGGGGAAGCAATCAGCCCCAGCATTTT. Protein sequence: CASTPNRDRGSNQPQHF. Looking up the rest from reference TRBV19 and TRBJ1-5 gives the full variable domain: DGGITQSPKYLFRKEGQNVTLSCEQNLNHDAMYWYRQDPGQGLRLIYYSQIVNDFQKGDIAEGYSVSREKKESFPLTVTSAQKNPTAFYLCASTPNRDRGSNQPQHFGDGTRLSIL.